The entry that follows covers one TCR beta chain sequence. Its antigen is not known. In the PCR, 60 Vbeta and 13 Jbeta primers were used. Method: immunoSEQ multiplex PCR; TCRdb's copy keeps in-frame clones and lacks some. The record lists roughly 65,000 clones, of which the ten most abundant hold around 15%. The data belong to a study of cytomegalovirus exposure and HLA in healthy donors. Germline values: CDR1 SGHNT, CDR2 YENEEA. The V end was cut by 5 bases, the J end by 0 bases, with 11 bases between. The CDR3 sequence is 14 residues long. Study results and limitations: The study found most TCR sequences rare, yet found some public TCRs in many donors. Among TCR beta chains, those listed as cytomegalovirus-associated numbered some 160. HLA alleles were associated with fewer than 20,000 TCR beta sequences in a later analysis at 0.05 false discovery rate.

The gene calls are TRBV11-3 and TRBJ2-7, with D maybe TRBD1 (5 bases). This sequence was found in a boy between 10 and 17 years old in good health and CMV-seronegative. Sequencing used PBMCs. The CDR3 reads CASSPDSSSYEQYF. The CDR3 DNA reads TGTGCCAGCAGCCCCGACAGCTCCTCCTACGAGCAGTACTTC.